The present TCR beta chain was sequenced within a study of blood T cell repertoires in COVID-19. Background on the study: Samples representing acute and convalescent COVID-19 were sourced from the United States, Italy and Spain. Sample material is recorded as cDNA or gDNA derived from T cells, B-cell-depleted T cells, or PBMCs.

Participant-given clinical history determined each cohort assignment. Donors in Cohort 3 who had recovered were those with two negative PCRs, healthcare professional clearance, or resolution of their symptoms. Assay used: immunoSEQ multiplex PCR; TCRdb lists only in-frame clones, some missing. The sample has hundreds of thousands of clones, about 87% seen once; the top ten hold about 10%. The CDR3 spans 16 residues. V was pared by 2 bases and J by 3 bases, with 12 bases of the junction left unmatched. CDR1 and CDR2 (germline): SQVTM, ANQGSEA. This rearrangement joins TRBV29-1 to TRBJ1-2, with TRBD1 identical over 7 bases. The clonotype was recovered from a woman between 45 and 65 years old who had recovered from COVID-19. The sequencing sample was made of PBMCs or T cells enriched from blood (not recorded which). The CDR3 DNA sequence: TGCAGCGTTGAACCCCGTAGGGGGCGTCGGGACTATGGCTACACCTTC. Protein product: CSVEPRRGRRDYGYTF. Full variable domain (rest looked up from reference TRBV29-1 and TRBJ1-2): SAVISQKPSRDICQRGTSLTIQCQVDSQVTMMFWYRQQPGQSLTLIATANQGSEATYESGFVIDKFPISRPNLTFSTLTVSNMSPEDSSIYLCSVEPRRGRRDYGYTFGSGTRLTVV.